This entry describes one T cell receptor beta chain. Regarding time point: pretreatment peripheral blood. This sample is part of a study of PD-L1 blockade in urothelial cancer. Profiling relied on immunoSEQ multiplex PCR, and the TCRdb table lists in-frame clones only, not all of them. The table has roughly 50,000 clones, 87% seen once; the top ten hold roughly 14%. CDR1 MNHEY and CDR2 SMNVEV come from the germline V gene (reference sequence). This CDR3 has 14 amino acids. Between the trimmed V and J ends, which lost 3 bases and 6 bases, there was a span of 15 bases. The sequence came from a woman aged 55-70 years with urothelial cancer. This chain connects TRBV27 to TRBJ2-7, with D possibly being TRBD2 (6 bases). The specimen comprised PBMCs, sampled around atezolizumab (anti-PD-L1) treatment. Here the CDR3 DNA reads TGTGCCAGCAGTTTCGGGGCGGGGTTTAGCGAGCAGTACTTC. Translation: CASSFGAGFSEQYF.